Each of the 29 T cell receptor beta chains below was sequenced from the same sample in a study of T cells after yellow fever vaccination (dated by TCRdb to 2018 to 2020). Sample treatment or condition, as interpreted from the label and publication: live attenuated yellow fever vaccine strain. Library creation used 5' RACE. TCRdb shows the sequencer as Illumina HiSeq 2500. TCRdb redid the processing of the public reads, applying fastp at Q25 and MiXCR, and retained in-frame beta chains. Rows merge per CDR3 protein into single entries with the most common DNA and genes. In this sample the table shows 620,000 or so distinct CDR3 sequences, approximately 13% of which occur a single time. The ten biggest clones cover under 15% of the sample. The specimen comprised PBMCs, sampled on the day of the yellow fever booster vaccination. The source of these receptors is a man aged 25-40 years who received the YFV17D yellow fever vaccine.

The rearrangement uses TRBV20-1 and TRBJ2-3; TRBD2 aligns across 9 bases. V lost 6 bases, J lost 6 bases, and 19 bases stayed unmatched. CDR1 and CDR2 (germline): DFQATT, SNEGSKA (reference sequence). The CDR3 has 17 residues. The CDR3 nucleotides are TGCAGTGCGTTCCTAGCGGGATCACTTGGAAACCCGGATACGCAGTATTTT. This sequence encodes CSAFLAGSLGNPDTQYF.

The DNA for the CDR3 is TGCGCATGCTGGGGGGGCAGGGAAGAGACCCAGTACTTC. It yields the protein CACWGGREETQYF. The chain carries TRBV20-1 and TRBJ2-5, with D maybe TRBD2 (7 bases). This CDR3 comprises 13 residues. From germline, CDR1 is DFQATT and CDR2 SNEGSKA (reference sequence).

The rearrangement uses TRBV29-1 and TRBJ2-7; weak D call: TRBD2 (7 bases). From germline, CDR1 is SQVTM and CDR2 ANQGSEA. The V end was cut by 5 bases, the J end by 3 bases, with 17 bases between. The CDR3 length is 14 residues. The CDR3 DNA follows: TGCAGCGTTTTCCCCGGGGGGCGAAGCTACGAGCAGTACTTC. Encoded protein: CSVFPGGRSYEQYF.

There are a few counts of this clonotype. At one end, the junction sequence differs from germline, possibly due to a read error. The chain has TRBV7-9 and TRBJ2-7; 9 bases align to TRBD2. Germline values: CDR1 SEHNR, CDR2 FQNEAQ (reference sequence). The CDR3 is made up of 14 amino acids. CDR3 nucleotide sequence: TGTGCCAGCATCCCTGGGGGTAGCGGGAGAGGCTTGGACTTC. Its translation: CASIPGGSGRGLDF.

This clonotype was found a few times. This sequence joins TRBV14 and TRBJ2-7; D is uncertain. This CDR3 is 15 amino acids long. Trimming removed 2 bases from V and 0 bases from J, with 11 bases in between. Germline CDR1 and CDR2: SGHDN and FVKESK. Here the CDR3 DNA reads TGTGCCAGCAGCCAAACAGTATCGAGCTCCTACGAGCAGTACTTC. It is translated as CASSQTVSSSYEQYF.

The chain employs TRBV6-1 and TRBJ2-1, with 10 bases lining up with TRBD2. Germline CDR1 MNHNS, CDR2 SASEGT. V lost 5 bases and J lost 8; bases outside the gene matches: 18. The CDR3 is made up of 18 amino acids. The CDR3 DNA reads as TGTGCCAGCAGTCGAGCGGGAGGGGGCCTTACAAGGTCCCATGAGCAGTTCTTC. Protein product: CASSRAGGGLTRSHEQFF.

The chain couples TRBV24-1 to TRBJ1-2; tentatively, D is TRBD1 (5 bases). The germline gives CDR1 KGHDR, CDR2 SFDVKD. Trimming removed 0 bases at V and 3 bases at J, with 7 bases between. The length of the CDR3 is 14 residues. The CDR3 loop reads CATSDLQGDYGYTF. DNA for the CDR3: TGTGCCACCAGTGATTTGCAAGGGGACTATGGCTACACCTTC.

V usage is TRBV12-3 or TRBV12-4 and J usage is TRBJ2-1, with 8 bases fitting TRBD2. There are 13 residues in the CDR3. V lost 7 bases to trimming and J lost 8 bases; unmatched junction nucleotides: 7. CDR3 sequence: CASTPGLEYEQFF. As DNA, the CDR3 is TGTGCCAGCACCCCGGGACTAGAATATGAGCAGTTCTTC.

This clonotype was recorded at least ten times. The rearrangement links TRBV2 to TRBJ2-3; 12 bases are shared with TRBD2. The CDR3 contains 13 residues. The V and J ends lost 9 bases and 4 bases, in that order; junction bases with no gene match: 2. CDR1 is SNHLY, CDR2 FYNNEI, per germline. CDR3 amino acids: CASRTSGADTQYF. As DNA, the CDR3 is TGTGCCAGTCGGACTAGCGGGGCAGATACGCAGTATTTT.

This clonotype was counted at least ten times. The CDR3 region has the DNA TGTGCCAGCAGTCGCGGGAGGGATACAGATACGCAGTATTTT. This gives the protein CASSRGRDTDTQYF. This rearrangement joins TRBV12-3 or TRBV12-4 to TRBJ2-3; TRBD2 matches at 9 bases. The CDR3 contains 14 residues. Trimming took 5 bases from V and 3 from J; bases not matched to a gene: 3.

The chain carries TRBV20-1 and TRBJ2-6; 8 bases agree with TRBD2. CDR3 length: 17 amino acids. Germline CDR1 reads DFQATT; CDR2 reads SNEGSKA (reference sequence). J was trimmed by 0 bases and V by 1 base; bases with no gene match: 5. The CDR3 loop is CSARGTSGVSGANVLTF. The DNA of the CDR3 is TGCAGTGCTAGAGGAACTAGCGGAGTCTCTGGGGCCAACGTCCTGACTTTC.

The chain has TRBV25-1 and TRBJ2-5; the match to TRBD2 covers 11 bases. This CDR3 is built from 15 residues. V shed 2 bases and J 4 bases; nucleotides not matched to a gene: 3. Per germline, CDR1 MGHDK and CDR2 SYGVNS. The CDR3 bases are TGTGCCAGCAGTGAACCCCTAGCGGGGGGAGAGACCCAGTACTTC. It codes for CASSEPLAGGETQYF.

This clonotype has just a few counts. The rearrangement links TRBV4-3 to TRBJ2-1; tentatively, D is TRBD2 (5 bases). There are 15 residues in the CDR3. Germline V gene data show CDR1 as LGHNA and CDR2 as YSLEER. Between the trimmed V and J ends, which lost 3 bases and 0 bases, there was a span of 9 bases. CDR3 sequence: CASSQDGNSYNEQFF. In DNA form, the CDR3 reads TGCGCCAGCAGCCAGGACGGGAACTCCTACAATGAGCAGTTCTTC.

The chain combines TRBV29-1 with TRBJ2-1, with no clear D. The CDR3 sequence is 13 residues long. Germline assignment: CDR1 SQVTM and CDR2 ANQGSEA. Trimming took off 3 bases at V and 0 bases at J, with 6 bases between the two ends. The CDR3 DNA reads as TGCAGCGTTGACAGGAGCTCCTACAATGAGCAGTTCTTC. Its protein is CSVDRSSYNEQFF.

The chain has TRBV20-1 and TRBJ2-3; TRBD1 is a possible D gene (6 bases). The V end lost 5 bases, the J end lost 9 bases, and 15 bases lay between the germline ends. The CDR3 runs 12 residues. Germline V lookup: CDR1 DFQATT, CDR2 SNEGSKA (reference sequence). CDR3 in DNA: TGCAGTGCTTACCCAGGGGCCTACACGCAGTATTTT. It codes for CSAYPGAYTQYF.

This clonotype was seen at least ten times. Here the CDR3 reads CASSPPTGSQETQYF. The CDR3 nucleotides are TGCGCCAGCAGCCCTCCGACAGGGAGCCAAGAGACCCAGTACTTC. The chain uses TRBV5-1 and TRBJ2-5; TRBD1 matches at 7 bases. The CDR3 consists of 15 residues. CDR1 SGHRS and CDR2 YFSETQ come from the germline V gene. V shed 4 bases and J 1 base; nucleotides not matched to a gene: 7.

This sequence joins TRBV4-3 and TRBJ1-5; D unresolved. Trimming removed 0 bases at V and 5 bases at J, with 14 bases between. This CDR3 contains 16 residues. Germline V lookup: CDR1 LGHNA, CDR2 YSLEER. CDR3 sequence reads: CASSQDQLGGDQPQHF. Written as DNA, the CDR3 is TGCGCCAGCAGCCAAGATCAACTGGGCGGAGATCAGCCCCAGCATTTT.

This chain connects TRBV20-1 to TRBJ1-5; D call uncertain. Germline V CDR1 and CDR2: DFQATT, SNEGSKA (reference sequence). The CDR3 totals 12 residues. Trimming pared 8 bases from V and 1 base from J, leaving 9 bases between. The CDR3 nucleotides are TGCAGTTTTGCGGGGAGCAATCAGCCCCAGCATTTT. Residues: CSFAGSNQPQHF.

Only a few counts were recorded for this clonotype. V is TRBV11-2 and J is TRBJ2-1; 8 bases map to TRBD2. Unmatched junction bases numbered 8, after V lost 2 bases and J lost 5 bases. This CDR3 region has 16 residues. From germline, CDR1 is SGHAT and CDR2 FQNNGV. As DNA, the CDR3 is TGTGCCAGCAGCTTAAGGTCTAGCGGGTCCCACAATGAGCAGTTCTTC. It is translated as CASSLRSSGSHNEQFF.

There are a few counts of this clonotype. The chain carries TRBV5-5 and TRBJ2-1; D ambiguous. Per the germline V gene, CDR1 is SGHKS and CDR2 is YYEKEE (reference sequence). Between the trimmed V and J ends, which lost 6 bases and 7 bases, there was a span of 17 bases. CDR3 size: 14 residues. The chain's CDR3 is CASNSPTAGNEQFF. The CDR3 DNA is TGTGCCAGCAACTCACCCACCGCCGGGAATGAGCAGTTCTTC.

Written as DNA, the CDR3 is TGCGCCAGCAGTTATACCCGGGACAGGGGTTCACCCCTCCACTTT. Translating it yields CASSYTRDRGSPLHF. This chain joins TRBV5-1 and TRBJ1-6; 10 bases match TRBD1. V was pared by 5 bases and J by 9 bases, with 8 bases of the junction left unmatched. Germline V gene data show CDR1 as SGHRS and CDR2 as YFSETQ. The CDR3 sequence is 15 residues long.

This clonotype was seen repeatedly, ten times or more. The CDR3 loop is CASSVGGDSREQFF. For the CDR3, the DNA is TGTGCCAGCAGCGTAGGGGGCGATTCGAGAGAGCAGTTCTTC. This sequence joins TRBV9 and TRBJ2-1; D is perhaps TRBD1 (5 bases). The V gene lost 0 bases and the J gene lost 10 bases, with 14 bases spanning the gap. The CDR3 contains 14 residues. The V gene's germline CDR1 is SGDLS and CDR2 YYNGEE.

This chain connects TRBV29-1 to TRBJ2-1, with D unclear. CDR3 length: 11 amino acids. V was pared by 2 bases and J by 7 bases, with 6 bases between. The germline gives CDR1 SQVTM, CDR2 ANQGSEA. CDR3 residues: CSVERGNEQFF. CDR3 nucleotide sequence: TGCAGCGTTGAAAGAGGAAATGAGCAGTTCTTC.

In this sample, this clonotype turned up many times. This rearrangement joins TRBV6-1 to TRBJ1-2, with TRBD1 identical over 7 bases. Germline-derived CDR1 and CDR2 are MNHNS and SASEGT. V lost 6 bases and J lost 6; bases outside the gene matches: 13. There are 15 residues in the CDR3. CDR3 DNA: TGTGCCAGCAGGACACTAAAACAGGGGATTCATGGCTACACCTTC. Protein product: CASRTLKQGIHGYTF.

This clonotype was detected a few times. The gene calls are TRBV2 and TRBJ2-7, with TRBD1 matching over 7 bases. V shed 3 bases and J 0 bases; nucleotides not matched to a gene: 14. CDR3 length equals 18 residues. Germline-derived CDR1 and CDR2 are SNHLY and FYNNEI. CDR3 amino acids: CASSEGDSSFFSSYEQYF. The CDR3 nucleotides read TGTGCCAGCAGTGAGGGGGACAGCTCATTTTTTAGCTCCTACGAGCAGTACTTC.

The CDR3 sequence is CASSLAGLRTQYF. CDR3 in DNA: TGTGCCAGCAGCTTGGCAGGGTTGAGGACCCAGTACTTC. The chain employs TRBV7-2 and TRBJ2-5, with D tentatively TRBD1 (5 bases). CDR3 length: 13 residues. Trimming pared 3 bases from V and 7 bases from J, leaving 12 bases between. Germline V CDR1 and CDR2: SGHTA, FQGNSA.

This clonotype was picked up a small number of times. V is TRBV28 and J is TRBJ2-5; 9 bases are shared with TRBD1. CDR1 and CDR2 from the germline V gene are MDHEN and SYDVKM. V trimming: 7 bases; J trimming: 1 base; junction bases outside the gene matches: 25. The CDR3 is made up of 21 amino acids. The CDR3 DNA reads as TGTGCCAGCATCCCTCATTTTGCCGGAGGGACAGGGACCTATCTCCAAGAGACCCAGTACTTC. Its protein product is CASIPHFAGGTGTYLQETQYF. The full variable domain, its missing parts supplied by reference TRBV28 and TRBJ2-5, is DVKVTQSSRYLVKRTGEKVFLECVQDMDHENMFWYRQDPGLGLRLIYFSYDVKMKEKGDIPEGYSVSREKKERFSLILESASTNQTSMYLCASIPHFAGGTGTYLQETQYFGPGTRLLVL.

This chain links TRBV18 with TRBJ2-1, with 7 positions matching TRBD2. The CDR3 extends over 16 amino acids. With V trimmed by 3 bases and J by 2 bases, 7 bases remained unmatched. The germline V gene encodes CDR1 KGHSH and CDR2 LQKENI. The CDR3 reads CASSPGRETAYNEQFF. The CDR3 DNA sequence: TGTGCCAGCTCACCTGGGCGGGAGACAGCCTACAATGAGCAGTTCTTC. Filled out from reference TRBV18 and TRBJ2-1, the complete variable domain reads NAGVMQNPRHLVRRRGQEARLRCSPMKGHSHVYWYRQLPEEGLKFMVYLQKENIIDESGMPKERFSAEFPKEGPSILRIQQVVRGDSAAYFCASSPGRETAYNEQFFGPGTRLTVL.

This clonotype showed up many times. The genes are TRBV5-1 and TRBJ2-5; D is undetermined. The V gene lost 2 bases and the J gene lost 3 bases, with 2 bases spanning the gap. In germline, CDR1 is SGHRS, CDR2 YFSETQ. The CDR3 has 11 amino acids. The CDR3 region is CASSFKETQYF. The CDR3, as DNA: TGCGCCAGCAGCTTTAAAGAGACCCAGTACTTC.